The clone carrying this T cell receptor beta chain has a handful of counts. Its specificity is unknown. Profiling relied on immunoSEQ multiplex PCR, and the TCRdb table lists in-frame clones only, not all of them. Of about 110,000 clones in the sample, 80% to 95% were seen once. These data are taken from a study of T cell responses to AZD1222 COVID-19 vaccine. CDR1 and CDR2 from the germline V gene are MDHEN and SYDVKM. There are 16 residues in the CDR3. Unmatched junction bases numbered 10, after V lost 6 bases and J lost 4 bases. Study-wide findings and caveats: Seropositivity was recorded at baseline in only 6 or 7 AZD1222 recipients. With dominance at 160-218 and 743-854, vaccine-associated CD4 TCRs spanned spike.

This clonotype was obtained from an adult who received the AZD1222 COVID-19 vaccine. Source: peripheral blood, taken 28 days after the second AZD1222 dose. The V call is TRBV28, the J call TRBJ2-1; 9 bases line up with TRBD1. As DNA, the CDR3 is TGTGCCAGCAGCTCTCGGACAGGGGCACGGTACAATGAGCAGTTCTTC. It encodes CASSSRTGARYNEQFF.